A single sample is the source of the 9 T cell receptor beta chains below, sequenced in a study of blood T cells in healthy people across ages. Then a second PCR, running roughly 7 to 11 cycles, was carried out with a sample-barcoded 5' primer and a J-beta primer mix. TCRdb independently ran MiXCR on the 5' RACE reads; one entry per CDR3 protein. The table records 1.5 million to 2 million distinct CDR3 sequences, 49% of them present only once. The sequenced sample was blood. The source is a woman aged 40-49 years in good health.

This clonotype came up a few times. J is TRBJ2-7 and V is TRBV14; D gene uncertain. The J call could be wrong; TRBJ2-5 is a better fit for the DNA end. The CDR3 runs to 15 residues. Germline V gives CDR1 SGHDN, CDR2 FVKESK. The CDR3 is CASSQEWRLGETQYF. The CDR3 DNA follows: TGTGCCAGCAGCCAAGAATGGCGGTTGGGAGAGACCCAGTACTTC.

J is TRBJ2-1 and V is TRBV28, with D unresolved. This CDR3 comprises 14 residues. In germline, CDR1 is MDHEN, CDR2 SYDVKM. The V gene lost 2 bases and the J gene lost 9 bases, with 14 bases spanning the gap. The CDR3 DNA reads TGTGCCAGCAGTTTAGCAGAGCAGGACGGTGAGCAGTTCTTC. Translated: CASSLAEQDGEQFF.

The chain uses TRBV12-3 or TRBV12-4 and TRBJ1-6; 9 positions match TRBD1. CDR3 length equals 14 residues. V gave up 8 bases and J gave up 8 bases; unmatched junction bases: 7. The CDR3 here is CASGEDRGDSPLHF. The CDR3 coding sequence is TGTGCCAGCGGGGAGGACAGGGGAGATTCACCCCTCCACTTT.

The chain links TRBV19 to TRBJ2-6, with D possibly being TRBD1 (6 bases). In germline, CDR1 is LNHDA, CDR2 SQIVND (reference sequence). The CDR3 covers 16 residues. Trimming left V 10 bases short and J 0 bases short, with 16 bases between. CDR3: CAIHTTGPSGANVLTF. Here the CDR3 DNA reads TGTGCCATTCACACTACAGGGCCCTCTGGGGCCAACGTCCTGACTTTC.

This clonotype was observed a handful of times. V is TRBV4-1 and J is TRBJ2-5; a weak D match, TRBD2 (5 bases). The CDR3 spans 14 residues. Germline V gene lookup returns CDR1 MGHRA and CDR2 YSYEKL. Between the trimmed V and J ends, which lost 3 bases and 0 bases, there was a span of 8 bases. CDR3 loop: CASSQRVDQETQYF. The CDR3 DNA is TGCGCCAGCAGCCAGCGGGTTGACCAAGAGACCCAGTACTTC.

The genes are TRBV19 and TRBJ1-1, with no clear D. This CDR3 comprises 14 residues. Germline CDR1 and CDR2: LNHDA and SQIVND (reference sequence). Trimming stripped 5 bases from V and 1 base from J, with 11 bases between. The CDR3 bases are TGTGCCAGTAGTCTTCGTTTATCGAACACTGAAGCTTTCTTT. Amino acids: CASSLRLSNTEAFF.

The rearrangement links TRBV20-1 to TRBJ1-2, with 7 bases lining up with TRBD1. CDR3 length equals 14 residues. J gave up 2 bases and V 0 bases, and 3 bases lay outside the gene matches. The V gene's germline CDR1 is DFQATT and CDR2 SNEGSKA (reference sequence). The CDR3 sequence is CSAREAGGNYGYTF. CDR3 bases: TGCAGTGCTAGAGAGGCAGGGGGGAACTATGGCTACACCTTC.

The chain combines TRBV20-1 with TRBJ1-2, with a possible D match to TRBD1 (6 bases). V shed 6 bases and J shed 2 bases, with 13 bases lying between them. The CDR3 is 13 residues long. Germline V gene data show CDR1 as DFQATT and CDR2 as SNEGSKA (reference sequence). The chain's CDR3 is CSAWDNLNYGYTF. CDR3 nucleotide sequence: TGCAGTGCGTGGGACAACCTGAACTATGGCTACACCTTC.

The V and J genes are TRBV10-3 and TRBJ1-1; D remains unclear. The CDR3 has 13 amino acids. V shed 2 bases and J shed 11 bases, with 15 bases lying between them. Germline V lookup: CDR1 ENHRY, CDR2 SYGVKD. CDR3 residues: CAISENEAPGAFF. The CDR3 DNA follows: TGTGCCATCAGTGAGAACGAGGCCCCCGGGGCTTTCTTT.